The T cell receptor (beta chain) described here comes from a study of blood T cell repertoires in COVID-19. Original methodology: The assay estimated nucleated cells by amplifying reference gene primers. TCRdb keeps only in-frame clones here, not all; method: immunoSEQ multiplex PCR. For V, J and clone size, that table is used; D and trimming come from the DNA. The sample has about 280,000 clones, roughly 89% seen once; the top ten hold 1.5% to 2%. Sequencing was done on a sample of PBMCs or T cells enriched from blood (not recorded which). This TCR was sampled from a woman aged 18-29 years with acute COVID-19.

The chain's CDR3 is CASSQGLAPSDTQYF. CDR3 DNA: TGCGCCAGCAGCCAAGGACTAGCGCCCTCCGATACGCAGTATTTT. The V gene is TRBV4-1, the J gene TRBJ2-3; 8 positions match TRBD2. The junction had 6 bases not matched to a gene; V was cut back by 1 base and J by 6 bases. Germline assignment: CDR1 MGHRA and CDR2 YSYEKL. CDR3 size: 15 residues.